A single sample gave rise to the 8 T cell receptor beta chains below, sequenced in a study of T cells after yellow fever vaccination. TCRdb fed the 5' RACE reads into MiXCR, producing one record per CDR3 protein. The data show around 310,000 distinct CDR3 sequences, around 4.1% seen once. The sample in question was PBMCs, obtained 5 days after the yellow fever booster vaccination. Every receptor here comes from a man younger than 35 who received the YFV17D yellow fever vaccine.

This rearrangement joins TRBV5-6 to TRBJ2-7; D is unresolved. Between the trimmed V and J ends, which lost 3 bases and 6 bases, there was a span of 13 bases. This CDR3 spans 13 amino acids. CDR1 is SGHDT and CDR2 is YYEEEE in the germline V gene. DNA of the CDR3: TGTGCCAGCAGCTCGACTCCATCGGGCGAGCAGTACGTC. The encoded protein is CASSSTPSGEQYV.

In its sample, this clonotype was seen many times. CDR3 region: CASSYNGGGETQYF. In DNA, the CDR3 is TGTGCCAGCAGTTACAACGGGGGCGGAGAGACCCAGTACTTC. The gene calls are TRBV6-5 and TRBJ2-5; D is possibly TRBD1 or TRBD2 (6 bases each). V lost 2 bases to trimming and J lost 4 bases, with 11 bases between them. The CDR3 loop spans 14 amino acids. Germline V gives CDR1 MNHEY, CDR2 SVGAGI.

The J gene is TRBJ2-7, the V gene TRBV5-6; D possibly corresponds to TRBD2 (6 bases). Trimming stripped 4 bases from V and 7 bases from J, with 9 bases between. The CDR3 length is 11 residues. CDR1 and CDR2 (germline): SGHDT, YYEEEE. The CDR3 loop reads CASSAAGEQYV. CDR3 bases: TGTGCCAGCAGCGCCGCGGGGGAGCAGTACGTC.

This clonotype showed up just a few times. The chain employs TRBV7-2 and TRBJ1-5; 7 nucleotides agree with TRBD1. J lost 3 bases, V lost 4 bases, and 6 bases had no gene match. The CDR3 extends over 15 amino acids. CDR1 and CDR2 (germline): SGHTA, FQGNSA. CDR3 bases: TGTGCCAGCAGCTACACAGGGGACCACAATCAGCCCCAGCATTTT. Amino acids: CASSYTGDHNQPQHF.

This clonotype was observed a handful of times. The CDR3 DNA follows: TGTGCCACTCAAGAGACAGGGGTCTATGGCTACACCTTC. Amino acids: CATQETGVYGYTF. The V and J genes are TRBV6-6 and TRBJ1-2; 8 bases are shared with TRBD1. The CDR3 runs 13 residues. CDR1 MNHNY and CDR2 SVGAGI come from the germline V gene (reference sequence). The trim removed 10 bases at V and 4 bases at J, leaving 8 bases unmatched.

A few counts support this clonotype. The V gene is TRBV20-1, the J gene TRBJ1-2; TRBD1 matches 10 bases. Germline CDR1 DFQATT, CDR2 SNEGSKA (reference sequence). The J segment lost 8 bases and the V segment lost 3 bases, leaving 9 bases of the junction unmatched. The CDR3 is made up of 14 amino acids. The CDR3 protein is CSASPGQGPEGYTF. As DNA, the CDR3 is TGCAGTGCTAGCCCGGGACAGGGGCCCGAGGGCTACACCTTC.

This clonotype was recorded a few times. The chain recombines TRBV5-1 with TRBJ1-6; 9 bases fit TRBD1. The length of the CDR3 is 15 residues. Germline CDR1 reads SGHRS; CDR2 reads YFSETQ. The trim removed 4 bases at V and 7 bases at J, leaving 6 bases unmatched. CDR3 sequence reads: CASSVMDRGNSPLHF. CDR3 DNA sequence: TGCGCCAGCAGCGTGATGGACAGGGGAAATTCACCCCTCCACTTT.

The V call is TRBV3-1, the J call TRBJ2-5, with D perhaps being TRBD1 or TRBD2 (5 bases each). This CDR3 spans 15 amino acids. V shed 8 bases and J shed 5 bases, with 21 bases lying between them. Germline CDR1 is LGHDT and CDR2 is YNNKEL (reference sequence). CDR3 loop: CASDGDGASGETQYF. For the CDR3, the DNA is TGTGCCAGCGATGGGGACGGAGCCTCTGGGGAGACCCAGTACTTC.